Below, 25 T cell receptor beta chains from the same sample are listed, as sequenced in a study of naive and memory T cell subsets. The library had UMIs added by 3' ligation of an oligonucleotide to TCR cDNA. Amplification of ligated cDNA took four PCR rounds with SP2 and nested alpha and beta constant primers. TCRdb redid the calling of the 5' RACE reads with MiXCR, one entry per CDR3 protein. Among around 48,000 distinct CDR3 sequences listed, approximately 4.5% were seen once. These receptors were collected from a female donor in good health.

This clonotype was recorded at least ten times. The chain employs TRBV7-9 and TRBJ2-7; the D gene could be TRBD1 or TRBD2 (5 bases each). The CDR3 covers 14 residues. V was cut by 4 bases and J by 1 base, with 11 bases left in between. From germline, CDR1 is SEHNR and CDR2 FQNEAQ (reference sequence). CDR3 in amino acids: CASSWDPASYEQYF. CDR3 in DNA: TGTGCCAGCAGCTGGGACCCGGCGTCCTACGAGCAGTACTTC.

This clonotype has a count of ten or more. The chain couples TRBV19 to TRBJ2-1, with D unclear. This CDR3 contains 15 residues. The germline V and J ends were trimmed by 3 bases and 4 bases, with 13 bases remaining between them. Per the germline V gene, CDR1 is LNHDA and CDR2 is SQIVND (reference sequence). The CDR3 here is CASSMYTQRYNEQFF. CDR3 coding DNA: TGTGCCAGTAGTATGTACACCCAGCGATACAATGAGCAGTTCTTC.

This clonotype was observed at least ten times. The V and J genes are TRBV9 and TRBJ2-5; no clear D gene. The V and J ends lost 5 bases and 10 bases respectively, with 21 bases between them. The CDR3 has 14 amino acids. The V gene's germline CDR1 is SGDLS and CDR2 YYNGEE. CDR3 sequence: CASSLGNYLGNQYF. The CDR3 coding sequence is TGTGCCAGCAGTCTTGGGAACTACCTAGGAAACCAGTACTTC.

This clonotype was detected only a few times. CDR3 region: CASSGEPSAQPQHF. The CDR3 nucleotides are TGTGCCAGCAGTGGGGAGCCCAGTGCCCAGCCCCAGCATTTT. The chain uses TRBV2 and TRBJ1-5, with D uncertain. The germline V and J ends were trimmed by 4 bases and 7 bases, with 14 bases remaining between them. The V gene's germline CDR1 is SNHLY and CDR2 FYNNEI. This CDR3 is built from 14 residues.

This clonotype occurred many times. The chain combines TRBV29-1 with TRBJ2-3, with D possibly matching TRBD2 (6 bases). The V end was cut by 5 bases, the J end by 2 bases, with 14 bases between. Germline V gives CDR1 SQVTM, CDR2 ANQGSEA. The CDR3 has 14 residues. CDR3 bases: TGCAGCGTTACCCCTAGCGTCCCCACAGATACGCAGTATTTT. It is translated as CSVTPSVPTDTQYF.

The V call is TRBV20-1, the J call TRBJ2-7; 9 positions agree with TRBD1. Germline assignment: CDR1 DFQATT and CDR2 SNEGSKA (reference sequence). With 6 bases clipped from V and 4 bases from J, the junction kept 7 bases outside the gene matches. The CDR3 totals 13 residues. The CDR3 loop reads CSAIRGQGYEQYF. The DNA for the CDR3 is TGCAGTGCCATTCGAGGACAGGGGTACGAGCAGTACTTC.

There are many counts of this clonotype. The rearrangement links TRBV3-1 to TRBJ2-4, with 10 nucleotides matching TRBD2. V was clipped by 2 bases and J by 7 bases; unmatched bases: 5. Germline-derived CDR1 and CDR2 are LGHDT and YNNKEL (reference sequence). The CDR3 loop spans 15 amino acids. The CDR3 DNA is TGTGCCAGCAGCCAACCGGGACTAGCGTTCAACATTCAGTACTTC. Its protein product is CASSQPGLAFNIQYF.

Turning to this clonotype: A read error may explain this, as a much larger clone is one base away. The chain carries TRBV18 and TRBJ1-2; D call uncertain. The CDR3 sequence is 14 residues long. The germline V gene encodes CDR1 KGHSH and CDR2 LQKENI. The CDR3 is CASSPPAGRDGDTF. Written as DNA, the CDR3 is TGTGCCAGCTCACCACCGGCAGGAAGAGATGGCGACACCTTC.

This clonotype was observed at least ten times. The chain joins TRBV19 to TRBJ1-3, with D perhaps matching TRBD1 (5 bases). V was pared by 6 bases and J by 0 bases, with 15 bases between. The CDR3 spans 16 residues. From germline, CDR1 is LNHDA and CDR2 SQIVND (reference sequence). Written as DNA, the CDR3 is TGTGCCAGTAGCCCCACAGGACGGTCCTCTGGAAACACCATATATTTT. It yields the protein CASSPTGRSSGNTIYF. The full variable domain, rest sourced from reference TRBV19 and TRBJ1-3, is DGGITQSPKYLFRKEGQNVTLSCEQNLNHDAMYWYRQDPGQGLRLIYYSQIVNDFQKGDIAEGYSVSREKKESFPLTVTSAQKNPTAFYLCASSPTGRSSGNTIYFGEGSWLTVV.

This clonotype was observed many times. V is TRBV6-5 and J is TRBJ1-2; the D gene is possibly TRBD1 (6 bases). The V gene's germline CDR1 is MNHEY and CDR2 SVGAGI. The CDR3 length is 16 residues. V lost 0 bases and J lost 4, with 15 bases in between. In nucleotides, the CDR3 is TGTGCCAGCAGTTACTCGATGGGGGGCCAAGGCTATGGCTACACCTTC. As protein: CASSYSMGGQGYGYTF.

The chain uses TRBV12-3 or TRBV12-4 and TRBJ1-2, with TRBD1 matching over 9 bases. V dropped 3 bases and J dropped 7; count of bases not matched to a gene: 6. The CDR3 is 14 residues long. In DNA form, the CDR3 reads TGTGCCAGCAGTTTGGGACAGGGACTGAGTGGCTACACCTTC. It encodes CASSLGQGLSGYTF.

This clonotype has at least ten counts. This chain joins TRBV18 and TRBJ1-1; D gene ambiguous. The CDR3 contains 13 residues. CDR1 is KGHSH, CDR2 LQKENI, per germline. The V gene lost 0 bases and the J gene lost 0 bases, with 2 bases spanning the gap. The CDR3 DNA is TGTGCCAGCTCACCACCGGTGAACACTGAAGCTTTCTTT. Its translation: CASSPPVNTEAFF.

The sample holds many counts of this clonotype. V and J are TRBV5-1 and TRBJ2-7, with D perhaps TRBD1 (6 bases). Per germline, CDR1 SGHRS and CDR2 YFSETQ. Between the trimmed V and J ends, which lost 7 bases and 3 bases, there was a span of 14 bases. The CDR3 runs 13 residues. The CDR3 nucleotides read TGCGCCAGCCCCCGGTCAGGGGACTACGAGCAGTACTTC. This translates into CASPRSGDYEQYF.

Regarding this clonotype: This sequence may be a read error, since a much larger clone differs from it by one base. The CDR3 nucleotides are TGTGCCAGCAGGTCTGACAGGGTTTGCAATCAGCCCCAGCATTTT. Translation: CASRSDRVCNQPQHF. The rearrangement links TRBV6-2 or TRBV6-3 to TRBJ1-5, with 7 bases fitting TRBD1. Germline loops: CDR1 MNHEY, CDR2 SVGEGT. The CDR3 spans 15 residues. V gave up 6 bases and J gave up 2 bases; unmatched junction bases: 7.

The sample holds many counts of this clonotype. The chain links TRBV28 to TRBJ2-4; D not resolved. Trimming shortened V by 2 bases and J by 9 bases, and 8 bases separated the two germline ends. Germline CDR1 and CDR2: MDHEN and SYDVKM. The CDR3 covers 12 residues. CDR3 nucleotide sequence: TGTGCCAGCAGTTTACCGTTAAGCATTCAGTACTTC. Its translation is CASSLPLSIQYF.

This clonotype was counted many times. V gene TRBV6-5 combines with J gene TRBJ1-2; the match to TRBD1 covers 7 bases. The CDR3 totals 12 residues. Per the germline V gene, CDR1 is MNHEY and CDR2 is SVGAGI. J lost 7 bases, V lost 9 bases, and 8 bases had no gene match. The CDR3 coding sequence is TGTGCCAGTCGACAGGGAGGCTTTGGCTACACCTTC. It yields the protein CASRQGGFGYTF.

The CDR3 protein is CASSPSYAGPRETYEQYF. CDR3 in DNA: TGTGCCAGCAGCCCAAGTTACGCCGGACCCAGGGAAACCTACGAGCAGTACTTC. The chain employs TRBV5-4 and TRBJ2-7, with D perhaps TRBD1 (5 bases). Germline V gene sequence: CDR1 SGHNT, CDR2 YYREEE (reference sequence). This CDR3 contains 18 residues. Trimming cost V 4 bases and J 2 bases, with 25 bases left between them.

This clonotype has more than one count but fewer than ten. CDR3 DNA sequence: TGTGCCAGTAGTATTGGCAGGGGGCAGGATCAGCCCCAGCATTTT. Its protein is CASSIGRGQDQPQHF. This chain uses TRBV19 with TRBJ1-5, with 8 nucleotides matching TRBD1. In germline, CDR1 is LNHDA, CDR2 SQIVND (reference sequence). This CDR3 spans 15 amino acids. V dropped 3 bases and J dropped 5; count of bases not matched to a gene: 6.

This clonotype has a count of ten or more. This chain joins TRBV20-1 and TRBJ2-5; D not certain. The CDR3 extends over 14 amino acids. Trimming removed 6 bases from V and 2 bases from J, with 16 bases in between. Germline CDR1 and CDR2: DFQATT and SNEGSKA (reference sequence). In nucleotides, the CDR3 is TGCAGTGCCCGCTCGTGGGGTCCACAAGAGACCCAGTACTTC. Protein: CSARSWGPQETQYF.

This clonotype was seen at least ten times. V usage is TRBV20-1 and J usage is TRBJ1-2; unclear D gene. Trimming removed 1 base from V and 6 bases from J, with 12 bases in between. Germline V gene data show CDR1 as DFQATT and CDR2 as SNEGSKA (reference sequence). This CDR3 has 13 amino acids. The CDR3 DNA reads TGCAGTGCTAGAGTGTCAGGAGGGAATGGCTACACCTTC. It is translated as CSARVSGGNGYTF.

The V call is TRBV30, the J call TRBJ1-3; TRBD1 is a possible D gene (5 bases). Per the germline V gene, CDR1 is GTSNPN and CDR2 is SVGIG (reference sequence). The CDR3 has 15 residues. Trimming shortened V by 2 bases and J by 0 bases, and 11 bases separated the two germline ends. The CDR3 nucleotides read TGTGCCTGGAGTTTGGGACTGAACTCTGGAAACACCATATATTTT. Translating gives CAWSLGLNSGNTIYF.

There are many counts of this clonotype. The V and J genes are TRBV27 and TRBJ1-2; D is unclear. From germline, CDR1 is MNHEY and CDR2 SMNVEV (reference sequence). The CDR3 sequence is 13 residues long. V gave up 5 bases and J gave up 6 bases, with 13 bases separating them. This CDR3 reads CASSPEGFDGYTF. The CDR3 nucleotides are TGTGCCAGCAGTCCGGAGGGATTTGATGGCTACACCTTC.

In this sample, this clonotype is medium-sized. This chain uses TRBV9 with TRBJ2-1, with D perhaps matching TRBD1 (6 bases). CDR1 SGDLS and CDR2 YYNGEE come from the germline V gene. V was clipped by 1 base and J by 5 bases, with 7 bases between them. The CDR3 runs 13 residues. The CDR3 DNA is TGTGCCAGCAGCGTAAACAGGGACAATGAGCAGTTCTTC. This encodes CASSVNRDNEQFF. Full variable domain (remainder filled in from reference TRBV9 and TRBJ2-1): DSGVTQTPKHLITATGQRVTLRCSPRSGDLSVYWYQQSLDQGLQFLIQYYNGEERAKGNILERFSAQQFPDLHSELNLSSLELGDSALYFCASSVNRDNEQFFGPGTRLTVL.

As to this clonotype: A much larger clone sits a single nucleotide away, making a read error possible. The V and J genes are TRBV7-2 and TRBJ1-4; 9 bases map to TRBD1. From germline, CDR1 is SGHTA and CDR2 FQGNSA. The CDR3 extends over 14 amino acids. The V and J ends lost 5 bases and 5 bases, in that order; junction bases with no gene match: 3. As DNA, the CDR3 is TGTGCCAGCAGCCGGGACAGGGAAAATGAAAAACTGTTTTTT. Translated, it gives CASSRDRENEKLFF.

This clonotype was found many times. The rearrangement uses TRBV7-2 and TRBJ1-6; 9 bases fit TRBD1. The CDR3 runs 14 residues. V was clipped by 8 bases and J by 7 bases; unmatched bases: 6. CDR1 SGHTA and CDR2 FQGNSA come from the germline V gene. The CDR3 loop is CASGRQGGNSPLHF. In DNA form, the CDR3 reads TGTGCCAGCGGACGACAGGGGGGCAATTCACCCCTCCACTTT.